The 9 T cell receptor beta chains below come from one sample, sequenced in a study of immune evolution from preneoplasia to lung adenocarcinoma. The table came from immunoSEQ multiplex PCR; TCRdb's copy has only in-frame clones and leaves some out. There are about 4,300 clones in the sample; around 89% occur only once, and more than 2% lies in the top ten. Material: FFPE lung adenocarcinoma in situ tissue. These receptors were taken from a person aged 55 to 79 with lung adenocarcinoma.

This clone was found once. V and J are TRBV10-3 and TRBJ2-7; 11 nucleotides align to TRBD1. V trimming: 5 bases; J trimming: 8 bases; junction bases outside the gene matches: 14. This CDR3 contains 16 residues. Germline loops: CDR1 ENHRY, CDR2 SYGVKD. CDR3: CAISSISGTGGYQQYF. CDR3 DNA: TGTGCCATCAGTTCAATATCCGGGACAGGGGGATACCAGCAGTACTTC.

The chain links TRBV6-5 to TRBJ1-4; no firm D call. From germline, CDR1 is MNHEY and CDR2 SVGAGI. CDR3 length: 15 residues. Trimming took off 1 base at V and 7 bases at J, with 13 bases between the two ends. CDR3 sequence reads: CASSYYLGIGEKLFF. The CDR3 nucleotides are TGTGCCAGCAGTTACTACCTGGGTATAGGTGAAAAACTGTTTTTT.

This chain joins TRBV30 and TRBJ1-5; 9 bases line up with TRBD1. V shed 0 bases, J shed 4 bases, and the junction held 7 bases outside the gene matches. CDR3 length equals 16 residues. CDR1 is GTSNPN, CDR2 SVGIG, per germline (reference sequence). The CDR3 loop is CAWSVKGQGLNQPQHF. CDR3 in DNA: TGTGCCTGGAGTGTAAAGGGACAGGGTCTGAATCAGCCCCAGCATTTT.

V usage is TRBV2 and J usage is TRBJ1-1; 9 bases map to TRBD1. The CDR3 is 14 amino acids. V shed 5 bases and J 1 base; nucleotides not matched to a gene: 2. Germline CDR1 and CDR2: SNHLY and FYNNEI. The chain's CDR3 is CASSLQGANTEAFF. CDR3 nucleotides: TGTGCCAGCAGTCTACAGGGGGCGAACACTGAAGCTTTCTTT.

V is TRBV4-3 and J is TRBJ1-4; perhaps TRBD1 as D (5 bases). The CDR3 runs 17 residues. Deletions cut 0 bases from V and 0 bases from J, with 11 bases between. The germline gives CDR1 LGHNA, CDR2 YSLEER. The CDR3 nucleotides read TGCGCCAGCAGCCAAGAAGGGGATCCGGCAACTAATGAAAAACTGTTTTTT. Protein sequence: CASSQEGDPATNEKLFF.

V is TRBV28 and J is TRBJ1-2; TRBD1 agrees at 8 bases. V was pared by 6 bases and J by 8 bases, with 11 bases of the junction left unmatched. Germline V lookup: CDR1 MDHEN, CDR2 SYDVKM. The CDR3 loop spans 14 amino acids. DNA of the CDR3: TGTGCCAGCAGCATTACAGGGGGGACGGGGGGCTACACCTTC. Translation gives CASSITGGTGGYTF.

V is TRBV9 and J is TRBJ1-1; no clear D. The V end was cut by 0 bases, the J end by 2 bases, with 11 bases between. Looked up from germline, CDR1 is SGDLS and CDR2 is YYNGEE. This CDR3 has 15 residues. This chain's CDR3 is CASSVDGGKNTEAFF. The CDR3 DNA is TGTGCCAGCAGCGTAGACGGAGGGAAAAACACTGAAGCTTTCTTT.

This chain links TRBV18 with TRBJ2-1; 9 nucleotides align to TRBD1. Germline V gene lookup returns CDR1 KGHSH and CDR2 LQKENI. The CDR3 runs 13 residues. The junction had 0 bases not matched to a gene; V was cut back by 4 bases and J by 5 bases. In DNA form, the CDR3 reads TGTGCCAGCTCACGGGACAGGGACAATGAGCAGTTCTTC. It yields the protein CASSRDRDNEQFF.

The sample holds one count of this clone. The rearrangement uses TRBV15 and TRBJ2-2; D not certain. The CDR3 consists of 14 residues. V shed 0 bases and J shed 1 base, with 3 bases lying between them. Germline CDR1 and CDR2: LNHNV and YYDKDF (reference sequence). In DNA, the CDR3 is TGTGCCACCAGCAGAGATGGGAACACCGGGGAGCTGTTTTTT. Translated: CATSRDGNTGELFF.